What follows are 32 T cell receptor beta chains derived from one specimen sequenced in a study of control samples from healthy donors and cancer patients. Sequencing was performed with immunoSEQ multiplex PCR; in TCRdb, only in-frame clones are kept and a portion is missing. The repertoire includes roughly 14,000 clones, around 87% of them detected once, and roughly 11% sits in the top ten. Sequenced sample: PBMCs. Source of these receptors: an older woman with colorectal cancer.

This clone was seen a few times. The genes are TRBV4-3 and TRBJ2-7, with TRBD1 matching 7 bases. The V gene's germline CDR1 is LGHNA and CDR2 YSLEER. V shed 4 bases and J 2 bases; nucleotides not matched to a gene: 2. The CDR3 sequence is 13 residues long. DNA of the CDR3: TGCGCCAGCAGCCTAGACAGGGCCTACGAGCAGTACTTC. This gives the protein CASSLDRAYEQYF.

The J gene is TRBJ1-5, the V gene TRBV27; D gene uncertain. This CDR3 comprises 14 residues. V lost 10 bases and J 7 bases, leaving 20 bases between the germline ends. Germline V gives CDR1 MNHEY, CDR2 SMNVEV (reference sequence). The CDR3 DNA follows: TGTGCCACCGCCACAACGTCAAGCTACCAGCCCCAGCATTTT. Its protein product is CATATTSSYQPQHF.

The chain has TRBV19 and TRBJ1-2, with D maybe TRBD1 (5 bases). Germline CDR1 LNHDA, CDR2 SQIVND (reference sequence). V gave up 7 bases and J gave up 3 bases, with 9 bases separating them. The CDR3 totals 12 residues. The CDR3 is CASNQGHYGYTF. CDR3 bases: TGTGCCAGTAACCAGGGTCACTATGGCTACACCTTC.

The chain recombines TRBV7-9 with TRBJ2-3; D perhaps matches TRBD1 (6 bases). Trimming took off 5 bases at V and 6 bases at J, with 9 bases between the two ends. Germline loops: CDR1 SEHNR, CDR2 FQNEAQ (reference sequence). The CDR3 loop spans 12 amino acids. CDR3 loop: CASSIQGDTQYF. The DNA for the CDR3 is TGTGCCAGCAGCATCCAGGGGGATACGCAGTATTTT.

The chain is built from TRBV4-3 and TRBJ2-7; TRBD2 agrees at 7 bases. CDR1 and CDR2 from the germline V gene are LGHNA and YSLEER. Trimming removed 4 bases from V and 2 bases from J; junction bases left unmatched: 11. The CDR3 is 16 residues long. The DNA for the CDR3 is TGCGCCAGCAGCCTCACCCCGGGGGAGGGACCCTACGAGCAGTACTTC. This codes for CASSLTPGEGPYEQYF.

The J gene is TRBJ2-2, the V gene TRBV11-2, with 8 bases lining up with TRBD1. This CDR3 spans 18 amino acids. The V gene's germline CDR1 is SGHAT and CDR2 FQNNGV. Unmatched junction bases numbered 10, after V lost 4 bases and J lost 0 bases. Here the CDR3 reads CASSSSSWTGPNTGELFF. Written as DNA, the CDR3 is TGTGCCAGCAGCTCCTCCTCTTGGACAGGGCCGAACACCGGGGAGCTGTTTTTT.

The chain combines TRBV9 with TRBJ2-1; TRBD2 matches at 11 bases. The CDR3 covers 16 residues. Per the germline V gene, CDR1 is SGDLS and CDR2 is YYNGEE. The V and J ends lost 0 bases and 7 bases, in that order; junction bases with no gene match: 6. Here the CDR3 reads CASSVVASGRINEQFF. The CDR3 DNA reads TGTGCCAGCAGCGTAGTGGCTAGCGGGAGGATTAATGAGCAGTTCTTC. Variable domain in full (rest from reference TRBV9 and TRBJ2-1): DSGVTQTPKHLITATGQRVTLRCSPRSGDLSVYWYQQSLDQGLQFLIQYYNGEERAKGNILERFSAQQFPDLHSELNLSSLELGDSALYFCASSVVASGRINEQFFGPGTRLTVL.

V and J are TRBV18 and TRBJ2-5; perhaps D is TRBD1 or TRBD2 (6 bases each). Trimming stripped 1 base from V and 4 bases from J, with 16 bases between. Germline lookup yields CDR1 KGHSH and CDR2 LQKENI. The CDR3 totals 16 residues. The CDR3 region has the DNA TGTGCCAGCTCACCACAAGGGGGGCTAAGTAGAGAGACCCAGTACTTC. Its protein product is CASSPQGGLSRETQYF.

This clone has more than one count but fewer than ten. V gene TRBV11-1 combines with J gene TRBJ1-1, with D possibly being TRBD1 (6 bases). This CDR3 is built from 15 residues. V shed 5 bases and J shed 4 bases, with 17 bases lying between them. CDR1 and CDR2 (germline): SGHAT, FQDESV (reference sequence). CDR3 nucleotide sequence: TGTGCCAGCAGCCCCGGGTGGGGGGCGGGCACTGAAGCTTTCTTT. This sequence encodes CASSPGWGAGTEAFF.

V usage is TRBV11-2 and J usage is TRBJ1-1; the D is unclear. The CDR3 extends over 13 amino acids. Trimming left V 5 bases short and J 1 base short, with 8 bases between. CDR1 is SGHAT, CDR2 FQNNGV, per germline. The CDR3 DNA reads as TGTGCCAGCAGCATACACGGGAACACTGAAGCTTTCTTT. Encoded protein: CASSIHGNTEAFF.

The rearrangement joins TRBV7-6 to TRBJ1-3, with D hard to call. CDR1 and CDR2 (germline): SGHVS, FNYEAQ. This CDR3 has 11 amino acids. V was shortened by 5 bases and J by 6 bases, with 5 bases between the two germline ends. CDR3 coding DNA: TGTGCCAGCAGCGCTGCAAACACCATATATTTT. It encodes CASSAANTIYF.

V is TRBV10-3 and J is TRBJ1-2, with TRBD1 matching over 10 bases. V trimming: 0 bases; J trimming: 8 bases; junction bases outside the gene matches: 3. The germline CDR1 and CDR2 sequences are ENHRY and SYGVKD. This CDR3 spans 14 amino acids. The CDR3 bases are TGTGCCATCAGTGAGTCGGGGACAGGGGAAGGCTACACCTTC. Translation gives CAISESGTGEGYTF.

This clone was detected only once. V usage is TRBV11-2 and J usage is TRBJ2-7; no clear D. Germline-derived CDR1 and CDR2 are SGHAT and FQNNGV. V lost 5 bases and J 0 bases, leaving 11 bases between the germline ends. This CDR3 contains 14 residues. CDR3 nucleotide sequence: TGTGCCAGCAGCGCAGGTACGGGCTCCTACGAGCAGTACTTC. Its translation is CASSAGTGSYEQYF.

V and J are TRBV30 and TRBJ2-5; 7 nucleotides line up with TRBD2. The CDR3 length is 13 residues. Germline trimming cut 5 bases from V and 2 bases from J; bases unmatched to any gene: 5. The germline V gene has CDR1 GTSNPN and CDR2 SVGIG (reference sequence). CDR3 protein: CAWYSGGQETQYF. The CDR3 DNA follows: TGTGCCTGGTACTCGGGGGGTCAAGAGACCCAGTACTTC.

As for this clone: At one end the junction does not follow the germline gene, possibly because of a read error. This chain connects TRBV7-6 to TRBJ2-5; TRBD2 matches 9 bases. Germline V gene data show CDR1 as SGHVS and CDR2 as FNYEAQ. The CDR3 has 18 amino acids. CDR3 in DNA: TGTGCCAGCAGCCCACTCCCGGGGAAGCGGGGGGTTCAAGAGGCCCAGTACTTC. Translating gives CASSPLPGKRGVQEAQYF.

This chain uses TRBV7-9 with TRBJ2-1; 14 nucleotides agree with TRBD2. Germline assignment: CDR1 SEHNR and CDR2 FQNEAQ (reference sequence). CDR3 length: 16 residues. The V and J ends lost 5 bases and 9 bases, in that order; junction bases with no gene match: 9. The CDR3 sequence is CASSHGLAGGPPEQFF. The CDR3 nucleotides read TGTGCCAGCAGCCACGGACTAGCGGGAGGCCCCCCTGAGCAGTTCTTC. The whole variable domain, remainder taken from reference TRBV7-9 and TRBJ2-1, is DTGVSQNPRHKITKRGQNVTFRCDPISEHNRLYWYRQTLGQGPEFLTYFQNEAQLEKSRLLSDRFSAERPKGSFSTLEIQRTEQGDSAMYLCASSHGLAGGPPEQFFGPGTRLTVL.

The chain combines TRBV10-3 with TRBJ2-2, with D maybe TRBD1 (7 bases). The germline V and J ends were trimmed by 4 bases and 3 bases, with 12 bases remaining between them. The V gene's germline CDR1 is ENHRY and CDR2 SYGVKD. The CDR3 totals 15 residues. The CDR3 DNA follows: TGTGCCATCAGTGCGGGCAGGGGGGACACCGGGGAGCTGTTTTTT. Its translation is CAISAGRGDTGELFF.

V and J are TRBV10-3 and TRBJ2-1; a possible D gene is TRBD2 (6 bases). V was cut by 1 base and J by 5 bases, with 9 bases left in between. The CDR3 extends over 14 amino acids. Looked up from germline, CDR1 is ENHRY and CDR2 is SYGVKD. The CDR3 sequence: CAISELGLHNEQFF. Here the CDR3 DNA reads TGTGCCATCAGTGAGTTGGGACTTCACAATGAGCAGTTCTTC.

This clone has a handful of counts. The V gene is TRBV5-1, the J gene TRBJ1-1; 7 bases map to TRBD1. The CDR3 consists of 13 residues. Trimming removed 4 bases from V and 6 bases from J; junction bases left unmatched: 6. Germline lookup yields CDR1 SGHRS and CDR2 YFSETQ. Here the CDR3 DNA reads TGCGCCAGCAGCCGGGGACAGAGCGCTGAAGCTTTCTTT. This codes for CASSRGQSAEAFF.

This sequence joins TRBV30 and TRBJ2-5, with D possibly being TRBD2 (5 bases). V lost 1 base and J lost 5, with 11 bases in between. The CDR3 has 13 residues. Germline CDR1 GTSNPN, CDR2 SVGIG (reference sequence). The CDR3 sequence: CAWSERVGETQYF. The DNA of the CDR3 is TGTGCCTGGAGTGAGAGGGTGGGGGAGACCCAGTACTTC. Using reference TRBV30 and TRBJ2-5 for the parts outside the CDR3, the full variable domain is SQTIHQWPATLVQPVGSPLSLECTVEGTSNPNLYWYRQAAGRGLQLLFYSVGIGQISSEVPQNLSASRPQDRQFILSSKKLLLSDSGFYLCAWSERVGETQYFGPGTRLLVL.

V gene TRBV6-4 combines with J gene TRBJ2-3; TRBD1 or TRBD2 may be the D gene (5 bases each). The CDR3 totals 13 residues. The germline V gene has CDR1 MRHNA and CDR2 SNTAGT. The V end was cut by 5 bases, the J end by 6 bases, with 12 bases between. The CDR3 DNA reads TGTGCCAGCAGTCCCCTTGAGGGGGATACGCAGTATTTT. It encodes CASSPLEGDTQYF.

This sequence joins TRBV19 and TRBJ1-6; 8 bases match TRBD1. This CDR3 is 17 amino acids long. CDR1 LNHDA and CDR2 SQIVND come from the germline V gene (reference sequence). The V and J ends lost 4 bases and 1 base, in that order; junction bases with no gene match: 6. In DNA, the CDR3 is TGTGCCAGTAGTACAGACAGGGGATTTTCCTATAATTCACCCCTCCACTTT. Translated, it gives CASSTDRGFSYNSPLHF.

The chain couples TRBV9 to TRBJ1-3, with 9 bases identical to TRBD1. This CDR3 is built from 14 residues. The germline gives CDR1 SGDLS, CDR2 YYNGEE. The ends lost 3 bases at V and 7 bases at J; junction bases unmatched: 5. In nucleotides, the CDR3 is TGTGCCAGCAGCGCAGAGGGGACAGGGAACACCATATATTTT. The encoded protein is CASSAEGTGNTIYF.

The CDR3 sequence is CASSLGQGRGETQYF. Here the CDR3 DNA reads TGTGCCAGCAGTTTGGGACAGGGGAGAGGTGAGACCCAGTACTTC. The chain combines TRBV7-2 with TRBJ2-5; 10 bases align to TRBD1. Trimming took 6 bases from V and 5 from J; bases not matched to a gene: 9. This CDR3 region has 15 residues. The germline V gene has CDR1 SGHTA and CDR2 FQGNSA. Full variable domain (remainder filled in from reference TRBV7-2 and TRBJ2-5): GAGVSQSPSNKVTEKGKDVELRCDPISGHTALYWYRQSLGQGLEFLIYFQGNSAPDKSGLPSDRFSAERTGGSVSTLTIQRTQQEDSAVYLCASSLGQGRGETQYFGPGTRLLVL.

This chain joins TRBV5-6 and TRBJ1-2; D gene unclear. This CDR3 comprises 15 residues. V lost 5 bases and J 3 bases, leaving 17 bases between the germline ends. Germline V gives CDR1 SGHDT, CDR2 YYEEEE. CDR3 protein: CASSLFQEGYYGYTF. As DNA, the CDR3 is TGTGCCAGCAGTCTGTTCCAGGAGGGTTACTATGGCTACACCTTC.

The chain employs TRBV5-6 and TRBJ1-3; D remains ambiguous. Trimming pared 2 bases from V and 0 bases from J, leaving 9 bases between. CDR3 length equals 15 residues. Germline CDR1 is SGHDT and CDR2 is YYEEEE. The CDR3 spells CASSFQPSSGNTIYF. CDR3 DNA sequence: TGTGCCAGCAGCTTTCAGCCGAGCTCTGGAAACACCATATATTTT.

V usage is TRBV29-1 and J usage is TRBJ1-1; the D gene is possibly TRBD1 (5 bases). V was pared by 2 bases and J by 1 base, with 8 bases between. Germline lookup yields CDR1 SQVTM and CDR2 ANQGSEA. The CDR3 extends over 13 amino acids. The CDR3 DNA is TGCAGCGTTGAAAAGGGGAGGAACACTGAAGCTTTCTTT. Translating gives CSVEKGRNTEAFF.

This chain's CDR3 is CASSSRDQGPYDNEKLFF. The CDR3 nucleotides read TGTGCCAGCAGCAGCAGGGATCAAGGGCCTTATGATAATGAAAAACTGTTTTTT. This chain connects TRBV27 to TRBJ1-4; D is perhaps TRBD1 (5 bases). This CDR3 has 18 amino acids. V lost 6 bases to trimming and J lost 4 bases, with 24 bases between them. Germline CDR1 reads MNHEY; CDR2 reads SMNVEV (reference sequence).

The chain recombines TRBV5-1 with TRBJ2-7; 9 nucleotides match TRBD2. Losses at the gene ends were 3 bases for V and 0 bases for J; bases not matched to a gene: 16. Germline V gene data show CDR1 as SGHRS and CDR2 as YFSETQ. The CDR3 spans 19 residues. CDR3 protein: CASSSPGLAYKTSSYEQYF. DNA of the CDR3: TGCGCCAGCAGCTCACCGGGACTAGCTTACAAAACCTCCTCCTACGAGCAGTACTTC.

This chain uses TRBV6-7 with TRBJ2-5, with D tentatively TRBD1 (5 bases). TRBV6-7 is labeled an ORF, and its function is uncertain. Trimming stripped 0 bases from V and 2 bases from J, with 13 bases between. The CDR3 is 16 amino acids. The CDR3 spells CASSYSLPDSQETQYF. The CDR3 coding sequence is TGTGCCAGCAGTTACTCCCTTCCTGACAGTCAAGAGACCCAGTACTTC.

DNA for the CDR3: TGTGCCAGCAGATGGGGCGGAGAGACCCAGTACTTC. Translated: CASRWGGETQYF. This chain links TRBV11-2 with TRBJ2-5, with D possibly TRBD1 on 5 matching bases. From germline, CDR1 is SGHAT and CDR2 FQNNGV. Between the trimmed V and J ends, which lost 6 bases and 4 bases, there was a span of 9 bases. The CDR3 is 12 amino acids.

This clone was detected only a few times. The chain combines TRBV4-3 with TRBJ1-1; D call uncertain. Germline CDR1 is LGHNA and CDR2 is YSLEER. The CDR3 extends over 14 amino acids. V lost 0 bases to trimming and J lost 1 base, with 6 bases between them. The CDR3 region has the DNA TGCGCCAGCAGCCAAGATTGGGGGAACACTGAAGCTTTCTTT. Protein: CASSQDWGNTEAFF.